The present T cell receptor beta chain was sequenced within a study of T cell changes during pregnancy in multiple sclerosis. Only in-frame clones appear in the TCRdb table, and some are missing; sequencing was by immunoSEQ multiplex PCR. The profile shows more than 60,000 clones, around 90% of them singletons. Deletions cut 0 bases from V and 3 bases from J, with 9 bases between. The germline V gene encodes CDR1 MNHEY and CDR2 SVGAGI. The CDR3 loop spans 15 amino acids. The sample consisted of peripheral blood, taken before pregnancy. This rearrangement joins TRBV6-5 to TRBJ1-3; D might be TRBD1 (5 bases). The clonotype originates from a female donor with multiple sclerosis, enrolled in a pregnancy study. CDR3 in DNA: TGTGCCAGCAGTTACTCGAACAGGAATGGAAACACCATATATTTT. This sequence encodes CASSYSNRNGNTIYF.